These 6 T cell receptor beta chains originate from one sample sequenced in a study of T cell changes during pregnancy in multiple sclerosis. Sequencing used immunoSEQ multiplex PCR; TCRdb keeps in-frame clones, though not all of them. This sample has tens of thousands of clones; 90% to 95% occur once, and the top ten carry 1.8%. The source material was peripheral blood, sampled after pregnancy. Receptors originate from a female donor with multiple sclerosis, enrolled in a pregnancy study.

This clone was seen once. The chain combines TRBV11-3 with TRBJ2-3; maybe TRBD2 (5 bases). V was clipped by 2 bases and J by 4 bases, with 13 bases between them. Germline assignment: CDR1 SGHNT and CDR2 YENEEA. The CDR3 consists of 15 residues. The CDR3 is CASSLRGGLSDTQYF. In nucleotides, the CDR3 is TGTGCCAGCAGCTTACGGGGTGGGCTGTCAGATACGCAGTATTTT.

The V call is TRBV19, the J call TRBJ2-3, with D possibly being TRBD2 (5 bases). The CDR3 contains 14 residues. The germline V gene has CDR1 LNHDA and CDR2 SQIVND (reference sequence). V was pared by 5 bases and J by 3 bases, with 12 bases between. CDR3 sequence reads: CASSLDRETDTQYF. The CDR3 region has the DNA TGTGCCAGTAGTCTCGACCGGGAAACAGATACGCAGTATTTT.

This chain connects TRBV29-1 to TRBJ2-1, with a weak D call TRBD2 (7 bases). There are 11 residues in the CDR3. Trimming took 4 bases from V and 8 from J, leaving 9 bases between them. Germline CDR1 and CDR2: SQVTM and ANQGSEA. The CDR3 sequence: CSVGGGHEQFF. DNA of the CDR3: TGCAGCGTTGGGGGGGGGCATGAGCAGTTCTTC.

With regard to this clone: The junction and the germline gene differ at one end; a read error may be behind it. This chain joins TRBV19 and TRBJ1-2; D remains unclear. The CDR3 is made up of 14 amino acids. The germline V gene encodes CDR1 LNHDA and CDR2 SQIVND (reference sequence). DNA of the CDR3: TGTGCCAGTAGTATGTCAGCCTCTAACTATAGCTACACCTTC. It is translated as CASSMSASNYSYTF.

Here the CDR3 DNA reads TGTGCCAGTAGTCGGACAGCTGATAGCAATCAGCCCCAGCATTTT. Its translation is CASSRTADSNQPQHF. The chain is built from TRBV19 and TRBJ1-5, with a tentative D call TRBD1 (6 bases). The CDR3 is made up of 15 amino acids. V gave up 5 bases and J gave up 0 bases, with 11 bases separating them. Germline-derived CDR1 and CDR2 are LNHDA and SQIVND (reference sequence). Supplemented by reference TRBV19 and TRBJ1-5, the full variable domain reads DGGITQSPKYLFRKEGQNVTLSCEQNLNHDAMYWYRQDPGQGLRLIYYSQIVNDFQKGDIAEGYSVSREKKESFPLTVTSAQKNPTAFYLCASSRTADSNQPQHFGDGTRLSIL.

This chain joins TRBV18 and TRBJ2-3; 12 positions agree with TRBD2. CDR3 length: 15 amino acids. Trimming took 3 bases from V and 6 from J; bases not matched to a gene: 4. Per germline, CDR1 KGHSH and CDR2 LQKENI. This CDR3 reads CASSPRTSGTDTQYF. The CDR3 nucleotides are TGTGCCAGCTCACCGCGGACTAGCGGGACGGATACGCAGTATTTT.